The 19 T cell receptor beta chains in this list originate from one sample, sequenced in a study of T-cell reconstitution after alpha-beta-depleted transplantation in children. It was with unique molecular identifiers that the TCRbeta library was prepared. TCRdb re-called the PCR reads with MiXCR, one entry per CDR3 protein. This sample carries 330,000 or so distinct CDR3 sequences, 10% to 13% of them seen once, and the ten largest clones take under 3%. This specimen was PBMCs from the stem cell graft donor, taken from the stem cell graft. These receptors were taken from a human donor who donated a stem cell graft to a child with acute lymphoblastic leukemia.

The chain is built from TRBV10-3 and TRBJ1-5; tentative D call: TRBD1 (5 bases). The CDR3 extends over 14 amino acids. V was trimmed by 4 bases and J by 7 bases, leaving 14 bases between them. CDR1 ENHRY and CDR2 SYGVKD come from the germline V gene. In DNA, the CDR3 is TGTGCCATCAGTGGCTCGTGGGGGGACCAGCCCCAGCATTTT. Translated, it gives CAISGSWGDQPQHF.

This clonotype was observed a few times. The rearrangement links TRBV30 to TRBJ2-7; D is uncertain. Per germline, CDR1 GTSNPN and CDR2 SVGIG (reference sequence). The CDR3 sequence is 15 residues long. V gave up 2 bases and J gave up 7 bases, with 21 bases separating them. The CDR3 DNA sequence: TGTGCCTGGAGTCCCGTGACTGCTCCGACCTGGGAGCAGTACTTC. Residues: CAWSPVTAPTWEQYF.

The table lists this clonotype with many counts. This chain connects TRBV4-3 to TRBJ2-7; 8 positions match TRBD2. Germline V lookup: CDR1 LGHNA, CDR2 YSLEER. The CDR3 is 17 amino acids. Unmatched junction bases numbered 7, after V lost 0 bases and J lost 0 bases. In DNA form, the CDR3 reads TGCGCCAGCAGCCAAGATTATGGCGGGAGGAGCTCCTACGAGCAGTACTTC. This sequence encodes CASSQDYGGRSSYEQYF.

A few counts support this clonotype. The chain couples TRBV5-1 to TRBJ2-3; possible D gene TRBD1, 6 bases. V lost 0 bases and J lost 0, with 11 bases in between. The germline gives CDR1 SGHRS, CDR2 YFSETQ. This CDR3 has 16 residues. The CDR3 loop is CASSLGRQESTDTQYF. In DNA form, the CDR3 reads TGCGCCAGCAGCTTGGGGCGACAGGAGAGCACAGATACGCAGTATTTT.

The chain is built from TRBV5-5 and TRBJ2-2, with a weak D call TRBD2 (6 bases). The CDR3 loop spans 14 amino acids. V was cut by 2 bases and J by 6 bases, with 11 bases left in between. The germline V gene encodes CDR1 SGHKS and CDR2 YYEKEE (reference sequence). The CDR3 sequence is CASSFLDYPGELFF. For the CDR3, the DNA is TGTGCCAGCAGCTTCTTGGACTATCCCGGGGAGCTGTTTTTT.

This clonotype was detected ten times or more. This chain uses TRBV4-1 with TRBJ1-5; 7 bases are shared with TRBD1. Germline V gives CDR1 MGHRA, CDR2 YSYEKL. The length of the CDR3 is 17 residues. V was clipped by 0 bases and J by 2 bases; unmatched bases: 7. CDR3 amino acids: CASSQDHPGGGNQPQHF. In nucleotides, the CDR3 is TGCGCCAGCAGCCAAGATCATCCAGGGGGTGGCAATCAGCCCCAGCATTTT.

The chain carries TRBV20-1 and TRBJ2-3, with 8 bases identical to TRBD2. V dropped 6 bases and J dropped 2; count of bases not matched to a gene: 13. From germline, CDR1 is DFQATT and CDR2 SNEGSKA (reference sequence). This CDR3 comprises 16 residues. This CDR3 is CSARSGLAEFTDTQYF. The CDR3 DNA reads TGCAGTGCGCGATCCGGACTAGCAGAGTTCACAGATACGCAGTATTTT.

This clonotype was seen a handful of times. This chain uses TRBV5-5 with TRBJ2-3; D possibly matches TRBD1 or TRBD2 (6 bases each). This CDR3 has 16 residues. The ends were cut back, 4 bases at V and 2 bases at J, with 17 bases in the middle. Germline V CDR1 and CDR2: SGHKS, YYEKEE (reference sequence). CDR3 sequence (DNA): TGTGCCAGCAGCCATGGCTCGGGGGCCCCCACAGATACGCAGTATTTT. Amino acid sequence: CASSHGSGAPTDTQYF.

This chain uses TRBV20-1 with TRBJ1-5, with D uncertain. Germline CDR1 is DFQATT and CDR2 is SNEGSKA (reference sequence). V was trimmed by 6 bases and J by 5 bases, leaving 14 bases between them. This CDR3 is built from 13 residues. The CDR3 protein is CSAAGLVDQPQHF. CDR3 coding DNA: TGCAGTGCCGCAGGACTTGTTGATCAGCCCCAGCATTTT.

This clonotype was seen ten or more times. The rearrangement joins TRBV18 to TRBJ2-7; 11 bases map to TRBD2. V dropped 6 bases and J dropped 5; count of bases not matched to a gene: 6. This CDR3 contains 14 residues. Germline loops: CDR1 KGHSH, CDR2 LQKENI. This CDR3 reads CASSPTGLADEQYF. CDR3 DNA sequence: TGTGCCAGCTCCCCTACGGGACTAGCGGACGAGCAGTACTTC.

This clonotype was observed at least ten times. A read error may produce the germline difference seen at one junction end. The chain combines TRBV20-1 with TRBJ2-1, with TRBD1 matching 7 bases. The CDR3 is made up of 14 amino acids. Per germline, CDR1 DFQATT and CDR2 SNEGSKA (reference sequence). Here the CDR3 DNA reads TGCAGTGCCAGAGACAGGGTCTCCTACAATGAGCAGTTCTTC. It yields the protein CSARDRVSYNEQFF.

This clonotype was recorded at least ten times. The V and J genes are TRBV5-1 and TRBJ2-6; possibly TRBD1 for D (6 bases). This CDR3 has 16 residues. The germline V gene has CDR1 SGHRS and CDR2 YFSETQ. Trimming stripped 3 bases from V and 0 bases from J, with 10 bases between. In DNA, the CDR3 is TGCGCCAGCAGCTCCGGACAGTTCTCTGGGGCCAACGTCCTGACTTTC. It specifies CASSSGQFSGANVLTF. Full variable domain (outside the CDR3, taken from reference TRBV5-1 and TRBJ2-6): KAGVTQTPRYLIKTRGQQVTLSCSPISGHRSVSWYQQTPGQGLQFLFEYFSETQRNKGNFPGRFSGRQFSNSRSEMNVSTLELGDSALYLCASSSGQFSGANVLTFGAGSRLTVL.

This clonotype was detected only a few times. The V and J genes are TRBV7-2 and TRBJ2-5; the D call may be TRBD1 or TRBD2 (5 bases each). V was shortened by 1 base and J by 2 bases, with 8 bases between the two germline ends. This CDR3 is built from 14 residues. Germline CDR1 and CDR2: SGHTA and FQGNSA. The CDR3 is CASSLVWGQETQYF. CDR3 bases: TGTGCCAGCAGCTTAGTATGGGGGCAAGAGACCCAGTACTTC.

This clonotype was recorded many times. V usage is TRBV29-1 and J usage is TRBJ1-1, with D possibly TRBD1 on 5 matching bases. Trimming pared 6 bases from V and 3 bases from J, leaving 8 bases between. The CDR3 consists of 11 residues. Germline-derived CDR1 and CDR2 are SQVTM and ANQGSEA. The CDR3 nucleotides read TGCAGCGTCGACAGTTACACTGAAGCTTTCTTT. Its protein is CSVDSYTEAFF.

This rearrangement joins TRBV4-1 to TRBJ2-7; TRBD2 agrees at 15 bases. This CDR3 has 18 amino acids. With V trimmed by 4 bases and J by 0 bases, 7 bases remained unmatched. Per germline, CDR1 MGHRA and CDR2 YSYEKL. The CDR3 loop reads CASSPGLAGGPTSYEQYF. CDR3 nucleotides: TGCGCCAGCAGCCCGGGACTAGCGGGAGGTCCAACCTCCTACGAGCAGTACTTC.

This chain connects TRBV5-1 to TRBJ2-1; weak D call: TRBD2 (5 bases). Germline V gene sequence: CDR1 SGHRS, CDR2 YFSETQ. Trimming removed 8 bases from V and 6 bases from J, with 15 bases in between. CDR3 size: 13 residues. CDR3 DNA: TGCGCCAGACCGGACTCTTTATGCAATGAGCAGTTCTTC. It translates to CARPDSLCNEQFF. Using reference TRBV5-1 and TRBJ2-1 for the parts outside the CDR3, the full variable domain is KAGVTQTPRYLIKTRGQQVTLSCSPISGHRSVSWYQQTPGQGLQFLFEYFSETQRNKGNFPGRFSGRQFSNSRSEMNVSTLELGDSALYLCARPDSLCNEQFFGPGTRLTVL.

There are a few counts of this clonotype. V and J are TRBV5-1 and TRBJ2-7; the match to TRBD1 covers 8 bases. From germline, CDR1 is SGHRS and CDR2 YFSETQ. CDR3 length: 14 amino acids. J lost 4 bases, V lost 4 bases, and 7 bases had no gene match. The CDR3 spells CASSQTGEEYEQYF. The CDR3, as DNA: TGCGCCAGCAGCCAGACAGGGGAGGAGTACGAGCAGTACTTC.

The V call is TRBV4-1, the J call TRBJ2-1; TRBD2 might be the D (6 bases). The CDR3 has 16 residues. V lost 0 bases and J 0 bases, leaving 9 bases between the germline ends. Looked up from germline, CDR1 is MGHRA and CDR2 is YSYEKL. The CDR3 bases are TGCGCCAGCAGCCAAGATTGGAGGGCCTCCTACAATGAGCAGTTCTTC. As protein: CASSQDWRASYNEQFF.

The J gene is TRBJ2-6, the V gene TRBV27; TRBD1 agrees at 8 bases. The CDR3 has 18 amino acids. J was trimmed by 2 bases and V by 0 bases; bases with no gene match: 6. Germline loops: CDR1 MNHEY, CDR2 SMNVEV (reference sequence). The CDR3: CASSLSRTGFTGANVLTF. The DNA for the CDR3 is TGTGCCAGCAGTTTATCTAGGACAGGGTTTACTGGGGCCAACGTCCTGACTTTC.